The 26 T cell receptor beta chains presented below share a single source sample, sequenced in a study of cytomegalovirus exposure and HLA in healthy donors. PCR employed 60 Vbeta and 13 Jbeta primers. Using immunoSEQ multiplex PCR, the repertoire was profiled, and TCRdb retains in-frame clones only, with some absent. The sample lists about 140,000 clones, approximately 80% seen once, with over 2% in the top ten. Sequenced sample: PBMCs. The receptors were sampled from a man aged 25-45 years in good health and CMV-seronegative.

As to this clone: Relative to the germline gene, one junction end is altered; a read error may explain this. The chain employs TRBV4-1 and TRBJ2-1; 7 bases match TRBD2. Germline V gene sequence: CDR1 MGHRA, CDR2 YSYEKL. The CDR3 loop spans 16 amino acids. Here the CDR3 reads CASSRTLTSSHNEQFF. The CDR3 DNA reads TGCGCCAGCAGTCGTACTCTGACTAGCTCCCACAATGAGCAGTTCTTC.

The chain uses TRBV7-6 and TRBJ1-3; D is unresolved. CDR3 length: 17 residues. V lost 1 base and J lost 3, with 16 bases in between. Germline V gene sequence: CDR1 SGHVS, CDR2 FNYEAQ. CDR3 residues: CASSLVAPPGVGNTIYF. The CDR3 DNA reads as TGTGCCAGCAGCTTAGTAGCCCCCCCGGGTGTTGGAAACACCATATATTTT.

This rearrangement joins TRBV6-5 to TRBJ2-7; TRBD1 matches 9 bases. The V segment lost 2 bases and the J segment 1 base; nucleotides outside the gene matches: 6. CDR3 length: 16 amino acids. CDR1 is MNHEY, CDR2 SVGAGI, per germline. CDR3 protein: CASSYHGQGRSYEQYF. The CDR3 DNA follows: TGTGCCAGCAGTTACCATGGACAGGGGAGGTCCTACGAGCAGTACTTC.

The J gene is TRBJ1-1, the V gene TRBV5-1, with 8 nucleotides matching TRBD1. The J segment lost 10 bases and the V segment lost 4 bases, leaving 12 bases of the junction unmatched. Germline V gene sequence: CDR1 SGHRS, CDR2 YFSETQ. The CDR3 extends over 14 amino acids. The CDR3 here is CASSIQGGWQGAFF. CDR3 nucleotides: TGCGCCAGCAGCATACAGGGGGGCTGGCAGGGAGCTTTCTTT.

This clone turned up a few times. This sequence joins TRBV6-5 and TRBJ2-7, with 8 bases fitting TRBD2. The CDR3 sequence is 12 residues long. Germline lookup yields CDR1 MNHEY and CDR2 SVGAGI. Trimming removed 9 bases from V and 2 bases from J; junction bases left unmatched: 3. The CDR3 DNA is TGTGCCAGTGTAGCGGGAACCTACGAGCAGTACTTC. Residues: CASVAGTYEQYF.

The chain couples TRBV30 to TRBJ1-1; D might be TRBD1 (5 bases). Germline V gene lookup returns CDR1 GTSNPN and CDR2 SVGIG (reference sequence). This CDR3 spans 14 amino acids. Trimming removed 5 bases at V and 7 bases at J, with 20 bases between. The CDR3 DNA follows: TGTGCCTGGGGGGCCCGACAGCTGCTGATTGAAGCTTTCTTT. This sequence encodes CAWGARQLLIEAFF.

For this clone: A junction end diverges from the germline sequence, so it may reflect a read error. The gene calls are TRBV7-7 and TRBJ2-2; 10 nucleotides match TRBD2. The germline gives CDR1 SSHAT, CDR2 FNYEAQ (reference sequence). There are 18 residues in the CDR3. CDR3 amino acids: CASSHYPGTSVNTGELFF. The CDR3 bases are TGTGCTAGCAGCCACTATCCCGGGACTAGCGTCAACACCGGGGAGCTGTTTTTT.

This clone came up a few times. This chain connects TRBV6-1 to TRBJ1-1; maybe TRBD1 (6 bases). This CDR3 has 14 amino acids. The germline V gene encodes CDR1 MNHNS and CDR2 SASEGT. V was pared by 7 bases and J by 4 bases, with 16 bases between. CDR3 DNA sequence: TGTGCCAGCAAAATATCAGGGGAAACCACTGAAGCTTTCTTT. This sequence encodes CASKISGETTEAFF.

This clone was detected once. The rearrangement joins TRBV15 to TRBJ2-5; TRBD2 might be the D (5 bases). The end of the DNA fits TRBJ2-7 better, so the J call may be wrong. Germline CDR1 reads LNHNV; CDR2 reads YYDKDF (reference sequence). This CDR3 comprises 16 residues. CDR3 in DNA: TGTGCCACCAGCAGTGTCCCTAGCTTCCCGCCTTACGAGCAGTACTTC. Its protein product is CATSSVPSFPPYEQYF.

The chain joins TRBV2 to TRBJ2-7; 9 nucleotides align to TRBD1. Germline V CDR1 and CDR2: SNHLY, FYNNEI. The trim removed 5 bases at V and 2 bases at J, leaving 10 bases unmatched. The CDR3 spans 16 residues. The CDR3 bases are TGTGCCAGCAGTAAAGGAACTTGGACAGGGGCCTACGAGCAGTACTTC. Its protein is CASSKGTWTGAYEQYF.

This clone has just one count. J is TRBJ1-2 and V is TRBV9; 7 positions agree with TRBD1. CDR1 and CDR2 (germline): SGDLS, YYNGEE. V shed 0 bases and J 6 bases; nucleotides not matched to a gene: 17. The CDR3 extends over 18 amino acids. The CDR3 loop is CASSVVGEQQGTFHGYTF. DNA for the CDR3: TGTGCCAGCAGCGTAGTAGGAGAGCAACAGGGGACTTTTCATGGCTACACCTTC.

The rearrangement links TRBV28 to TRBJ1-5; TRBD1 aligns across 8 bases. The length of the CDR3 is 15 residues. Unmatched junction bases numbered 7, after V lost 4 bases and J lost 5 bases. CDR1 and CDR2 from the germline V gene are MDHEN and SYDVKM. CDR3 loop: CASSSPDRAHQPQHF. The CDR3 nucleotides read TGTGCCAGCAGTTCCCCGGACAGGGCCCATCAGCCCCAGCATTTT.

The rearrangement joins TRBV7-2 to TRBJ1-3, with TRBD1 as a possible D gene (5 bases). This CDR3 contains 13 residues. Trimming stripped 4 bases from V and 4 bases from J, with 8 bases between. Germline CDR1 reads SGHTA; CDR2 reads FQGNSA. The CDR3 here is CASSSKGGNTIYF. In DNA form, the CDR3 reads TGTGCCAGCAGCTCAAAGGGGGGAAACACCATATATTTT.

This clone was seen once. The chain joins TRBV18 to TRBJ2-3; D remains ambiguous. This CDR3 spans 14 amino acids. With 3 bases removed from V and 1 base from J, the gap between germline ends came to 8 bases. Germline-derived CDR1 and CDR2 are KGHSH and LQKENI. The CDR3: CASSPSIGTDTQYF. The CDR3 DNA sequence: TGTGCCAGCTCACCCTCCATAGGCACAGATACGCAGTATTTT.

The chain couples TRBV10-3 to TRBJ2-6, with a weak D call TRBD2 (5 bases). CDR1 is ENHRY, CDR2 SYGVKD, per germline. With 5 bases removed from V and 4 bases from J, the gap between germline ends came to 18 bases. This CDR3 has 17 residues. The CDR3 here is CAISPGLSLAGANVLTF. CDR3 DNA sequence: TGTGCCATCAGTCCCGGACTCTCCCTGGCGGGGGCCAACGTCCTGACTTTC.

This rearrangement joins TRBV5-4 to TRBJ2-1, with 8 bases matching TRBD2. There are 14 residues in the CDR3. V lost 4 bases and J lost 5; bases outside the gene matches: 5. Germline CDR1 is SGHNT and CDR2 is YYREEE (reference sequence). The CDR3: CASSPTSGDNEQFF. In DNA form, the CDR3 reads TGTGCCAGCAGCCCAACTAGCGGAGACAATGAGCAGTTCTTC.

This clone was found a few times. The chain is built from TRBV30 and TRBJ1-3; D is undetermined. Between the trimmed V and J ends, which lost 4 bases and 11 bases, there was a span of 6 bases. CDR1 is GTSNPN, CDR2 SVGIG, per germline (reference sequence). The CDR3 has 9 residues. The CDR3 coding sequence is TGTGCCTGGAACCTACCCATATATTTT. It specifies CAWNLPIYF.

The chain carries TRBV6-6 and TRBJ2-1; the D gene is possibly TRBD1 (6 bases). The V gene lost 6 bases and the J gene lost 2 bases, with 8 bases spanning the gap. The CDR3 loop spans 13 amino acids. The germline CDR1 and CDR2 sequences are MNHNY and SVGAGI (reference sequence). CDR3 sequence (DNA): TGTGCCAGCAGGGGGGCAGCCTACAATGAGCAGTTCTTC. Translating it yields CASRGAAYNEQFF.

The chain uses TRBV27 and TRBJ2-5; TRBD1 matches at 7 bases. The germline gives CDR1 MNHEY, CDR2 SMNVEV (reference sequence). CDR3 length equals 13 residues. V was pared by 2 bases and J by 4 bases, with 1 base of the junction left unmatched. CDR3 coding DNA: TGTGCCAGCAGTTTAAGACAGGGAGAGACCCAGTACTTC. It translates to CASSLRQGETQYF.

In DNA form, the CDR3 reads TGTGCCAGTAGTATCACAGGCATGAACACTGAAGCTTTCTTT. This codes for CASSITGMNTEAFF. This chain links TRBV19 with TRBJ1-1; D is possibly TRBD1 (5 bases). The CDR3 extends over 14 amino acids. Looked up from germline, CDR1 is LNHDA and CDR2 is SQIVND (reference sequence). The V and J ends lost 3 bases and 0 bases respectively, with 8 bases between them.

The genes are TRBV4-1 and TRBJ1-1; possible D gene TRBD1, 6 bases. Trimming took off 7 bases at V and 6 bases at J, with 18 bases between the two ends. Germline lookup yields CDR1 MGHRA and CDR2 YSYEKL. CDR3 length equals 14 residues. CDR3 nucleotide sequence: TGCGCCAGCAAAGGAACAGGGAGTTACGCTGAAGCTTTCTTT. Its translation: CASKGTGSYAEAFF.

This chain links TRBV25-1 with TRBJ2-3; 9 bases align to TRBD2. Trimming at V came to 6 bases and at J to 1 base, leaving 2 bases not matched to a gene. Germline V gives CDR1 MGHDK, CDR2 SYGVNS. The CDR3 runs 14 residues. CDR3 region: CASSLAGGTDTQYF. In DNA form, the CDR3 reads TGTGCCAGCAGCTTAGCGGGAGGCACAGATACGCAGTATTTT.

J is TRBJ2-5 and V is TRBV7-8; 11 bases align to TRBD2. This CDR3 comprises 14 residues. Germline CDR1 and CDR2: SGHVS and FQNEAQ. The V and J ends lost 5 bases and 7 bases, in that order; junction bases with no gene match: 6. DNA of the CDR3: TGTGCCAGCAGCCCTAGCGGGAGGATGGTGACCCAGTACTTC. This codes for CASSPSGRMVTQYF.

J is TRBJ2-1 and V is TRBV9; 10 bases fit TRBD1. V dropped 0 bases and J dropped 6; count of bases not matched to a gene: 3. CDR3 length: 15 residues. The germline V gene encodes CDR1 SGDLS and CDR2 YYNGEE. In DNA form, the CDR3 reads TGTGCCAGCAGCGTAGTCGGACAGGGGGTCAATGAGCAGTTCTTC. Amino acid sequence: CASSVVGQGVNEQFF.

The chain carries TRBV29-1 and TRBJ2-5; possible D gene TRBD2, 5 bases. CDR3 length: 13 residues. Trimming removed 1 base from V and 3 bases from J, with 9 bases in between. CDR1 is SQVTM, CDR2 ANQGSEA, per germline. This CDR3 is CSVEGHGEETQYF. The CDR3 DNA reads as TGCAGCGTTGAAGGACACGGGGAAGAGACCCAGTACTTC.

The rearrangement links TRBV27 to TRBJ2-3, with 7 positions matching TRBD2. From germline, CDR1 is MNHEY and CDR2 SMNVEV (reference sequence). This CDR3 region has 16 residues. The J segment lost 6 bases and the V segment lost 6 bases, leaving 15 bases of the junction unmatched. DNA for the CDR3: TGTGCCAGCAGAAGTAGCGGGTCCCTTCGTGGGGATACGCAGTATTTT. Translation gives CASRSSGSLRGDTQYF.